A selection of T cell receptor beta chains follows, all from one sample in a study of cytomegalovirus exposure and HLA in healthy donors. The data were produced by immunoSEQ multiplex PCR, yet TCRdb's version contains in-frame clones alone and is incomplete. This sample has 250,000 to 400,000 clones, with approximately 90% found just once. The specimen sequenced was PBMCs. These receptors were collected from a woman aged 30 to 39 in good health and CMV-seropositive. The CDR3 runs from the conserved cysteine through the conserved F or W. The D gene is left open where the match is weak. Clone size is given for some rows only: seen once, a few or many times, or a class if the clone is expanded.

TRBV4-1	NA	TRBJ1-2	NA	TGCGCCAGCAGCCCCCCCTTATTCGTCGACTATGGCTACACCTTC	CASSPPLFVDYGYTF
TRBV2	NA	TRBJ1-2	few	TGTGCCAGCAAAGACTATGGCTACACCTTC	CASKDYGYTF
TRBV27	TRBD1	TRBJ2-7	NA	TGTGCCAGCAGTTTATCGGGGACAGCTAGATACGAGCAGTACTTC	CASSLSGTARYEQYF
TRBV27	TRBD1	TRBJ2-7	once	TGTGCCAGCAGTTCCGCGGGGGGACAGGGGGCCGACGAGCAGTACTTC	CASSSAGGQGADEQYF
TRBV27	NA	TRBJ2-1	NA	TGTGCCAGCGGCCCCCAGGGCGTGAGCTCCTACAATGAGCAGTTCTTC	CASGPQGVSSYNEQFF
TRBV7-9	TRBD1	TRBJ1-2	few	TGTGCCAGCAGTTATCCGGGACAGGGTGGCTATGGCTACACCTTC	CASSYPGQGGYGYTF
TRBV20-1	NA	TRBJ1-1	NA	TGCAGTGCTTTTCGGGAGACTGAAGCTTTCTTT	CSAFRETEAFF
TRBV29-1	NA	TRBJ2-5	NA	TGCAGCCATTGTGGGGTGCTGGACCTTGAGACCCAGTACTTC	CSHCGVLDLETQYF
TRBV4-3	TRBD1	TRBJ1-6	NA	TGCGCCAGCAGGACAGGGGATAATTCACCCCTCCACTTT	CASRTGDNSPLHF
TRBV6-5	NA	TRBJ2-5	NA	TGTGCCAGCTCCGGGACTTGGGGCGAGACCCAGTACTTC	CASSGTWGETQYF
TRBV6-5	TRBD1	TRBJ1-2	NA	TGTGCCAGCACAGGGACAGGGGGCGAGGGCTACACCTTC	CASTGTGGEGYTF
TRBV11-3	TRBD2	TRBJ2-5	NA	TGTGCCAGCAGCCCCCGGGGGGACGAGACCCAGTACTTC	CASSPRGDETQYF
TRBV6-5	NA	TRBJ2-1	once	TGTGCCAGCCTCTCCCACAGGGCTTACAATGAGCAGTTCTTC	CASLSHRAYNEQFF
TRBV29-1	NA	TRBJ1-1	NA	TGCAGCGTAGAAAGCGGGGTGAACACTGAAGCTTTCTTT	CSVESGVNTEAFF
TRBV7-6	NA	TRBJ2-2	NA	TGTGCCAGCAGCTTAGTACAGAGTGTATCCACCGGGGAGCTGTTTTTT	CASSLVQSVSTGELFF
TRBV5-4	NA	TRBJ2-6	NA	TGTGCCAGCAGCTCGGGCATTCATACTGGGGCCAACGTCCTGACTTTC	CASSSGIHTGANVLTF
TRBV11-2	NA	TRBJ1-1	NA	TGTGCCAGCAGCCGCTCAGGGGTCACTGAAGCTTTCTTT	CASSRSGVTEAFF
TRBV5-1	NA	TRBJ2-7	NA	TGCGCCAGCAGCTTCCGGATGCCAGACTACGAGCAGTACTTC	CASSFRMPDYEQYF
TRBV6-6	TRBD2	TRBJ2-7	NA	TGTGCCAGCAGTTCCCCGGGAGGGAACGAGCAGTACTTC	CASSSPGGNEQYF
TRBV5-1	NA	TRBJ1-1	NA	TGCGCCAGCAGTTCCGGGACGAAGAACACTGAAGCTTTCTTT	CASSSGTKNTEAFF
TRBV9	NA	TRBJ1-3	few	TGTGCCAGCAGCGTAGAACAGCAACCTGGAAACACCATATATTTT	CASSVEQQPGNTIYF
TRBV9	NA	TRBJ1-2	NA	TGTGCCAGCAGCGCACAGGGAGACTATGGCTACACCTTC	CASSAQGDYGYTF
TRBV4-1	TRBD1	TRBJ1-2	NA	TGCGCCAGCAGCCAAGAGGGACAGACTAACTATGGCTACACCTTC	CASSQEGQTNYGYTF
TRBV4-2	NA	TRBJ1-5	NA	TGTGCCAGCAGCCAAGTCATGGGCAATCAGCCCCAGCATTTT	CASSQVMGNQPQHF
TRBV2	TRBD2	TRBJ2-3	NA	TGTGCCAGCAGTGAGTTAGCGGGGGGAGATACGCAGTATTTT	CASSELAGGDTQYF